This TCR beta chain derives from a study of identical twins. Study-level findings and limits: Fewer insertions marked abundant cord blood beta clonotypes; young adult naive trended weakly, memory not at all.

With regard to this clonotype: Its antigen remains unknown.

All donors were healthy, and all were Caucasian. This CDR3 comprises 16 residues. Germline CDR1 reads MNHEY; CDR2 reads SVGAGI. V dropped 2 bases and J dropped 3; count of bases not matched to a gene: 7. After template switching added a universal primer site, the resulting cDNA carried unique molecular identifiers. TCRdb passed the 5' RACE reads through MiXCR, listing each CDR3 protein once. Here the sample spans about 500,000 distinct CDR3 sequences, approximately 14% being singletons. Separately, the same data were catalogued under a study of yellow fever vaccine responses in identical twins.

The TCR comes from a woman under 30 in good health. Sequencing was done on a sample of CD4+ T cells sorted from blood. The gene calls are TRBV6-5 and TRBJ1-3; 7 nucleotides align to TRBD1. The CDR3 sequence: CASSYGTAELGNTIYF. CDR3 DNA sequence: TGTGCCAGCAGTTACGGGACAGCAGAACTTGGAAACACCATATATTTT.